The 4 T cell receptor beta chains below come from one sample, sequenced in a study of cytomegalovirus exposure and HLA in healthy donors. Using immunoSEQ multiplex PCR, the repertoire was profiled, and TCRdb retains in-frame clones only, with some absent. The sample carries around 130,000 clones, about 85% recorded once. The sequencing input was PBMCs. These receptors were taken from a woman in her thirties in good health and CMV-seronegative.

The genes are TRBV9 and TRBJ1-2; 7 nucleotides agree with TRBD1. CDR1 SGDLS and CDR2 YYNGEE come from the germline V gene. After removal of 4 bases from V and 1 base from J, the junction contained 7 bases not matched to a gene. This CDR3 is built from 15 residues. The DNA of the CDR3 is TGTGCCAGCAGCCCTAGGGACAGCCTTAACTATGGCTACACCTTC. Translation gives CASSPRDSLNYGYTF. The full variable domain, completed using reference TRBV9 and TRBJ1-2, is DSGVTQTPKHLITATGQRVTLRCSPRSGDLSVYWYQQSLDQGLQFLIQYYNGEERAKGNILERFSAQQFPDLHSELNLSSLELGDSALYFCASSPRDSLNYGYTFGSGTRLTVV.

The chain links TRBV4-1 to TRBJ1-5; 9 bases map to TRBD1. The CDR3 is made up of 15 amino acids. The ends lost 4 bases at V and 7 bases at J; junction bases unmatched: 8. The germline gives CDR1 MGHRA, CDR2 YSYEKL. As DNA, the CDR3 is TGCGCCAGCAGCCCGGGACAGGGCTCTGGGCAGCCCCAGCATTTT. Its protein is CASSPGQGSGQPQHF.

This chain connects TRBV6-6 to TRBJ2-6, with 9 bases that match TRBD1. The V segment lost 7 bases and the J segment 2 bases; nucleotides outside the gene matches: 6. CDR3 length: 16 amino acids. Germline V gene lookup returns CDR1 MNHNY and CDR2 SVGAGI (reference sequence). The CDR3 sequence: CASKGQGNPGANVLTF. In DNA, the CDR3 is TGTGCCAGCAAGGGACAGGGAAACCCTGGGGCCAACGTCCTGACTTTC.

The chain employs TRBV25-1 and TRBJ1-4; a possible D gene is TRBD1 (5 bases). This CDR3 has 13 residues. V was clipped by 3 bases and J by 7 bases, with 9 bases between them. In germline, CDR1 is MGHDK, CDR2 SYGVNS. The CDR3 DNA follows: TGTGCCAGCAGTGAGGGGGGAGGTGAAAAACTGTTTTTT. Its protein is CASSEGGGEKLFF.